The source of this TCR beta chain is a study of cytomegalovirus exposure and HLA in healthy donors. The sample holds a few counts of this clone. 13 Jbeta primers and 60 Vbeta primers were used for the PCR. Generated by immunoSEQ multiplex PCR, the TCRdb table keeps only in-frame clones and is missing some. The sample includes 130,000 to 150,000 clones, around three quarters of them seen just once. Trimming removed 5 bases at V and 5 bases at J, with 9 bases between. Per the germline V gene, CDR1 is DFQATT and CDR2 is SNEGSKA (reference sequence). CDR3 length: 11 residues. This clonotype originated in a middle-aged man in good health and CMV-seropositive. Sequencing was performed on PBMCs. V and J are TRBV20-1 and TRBJ2-5; D remains unclear. The CDR3 loop reads CSAFPVETQYF. For the CDR3, the DNA is TGCAGTGCTTTCCCCGTGGAGACCCAGTACTTC.